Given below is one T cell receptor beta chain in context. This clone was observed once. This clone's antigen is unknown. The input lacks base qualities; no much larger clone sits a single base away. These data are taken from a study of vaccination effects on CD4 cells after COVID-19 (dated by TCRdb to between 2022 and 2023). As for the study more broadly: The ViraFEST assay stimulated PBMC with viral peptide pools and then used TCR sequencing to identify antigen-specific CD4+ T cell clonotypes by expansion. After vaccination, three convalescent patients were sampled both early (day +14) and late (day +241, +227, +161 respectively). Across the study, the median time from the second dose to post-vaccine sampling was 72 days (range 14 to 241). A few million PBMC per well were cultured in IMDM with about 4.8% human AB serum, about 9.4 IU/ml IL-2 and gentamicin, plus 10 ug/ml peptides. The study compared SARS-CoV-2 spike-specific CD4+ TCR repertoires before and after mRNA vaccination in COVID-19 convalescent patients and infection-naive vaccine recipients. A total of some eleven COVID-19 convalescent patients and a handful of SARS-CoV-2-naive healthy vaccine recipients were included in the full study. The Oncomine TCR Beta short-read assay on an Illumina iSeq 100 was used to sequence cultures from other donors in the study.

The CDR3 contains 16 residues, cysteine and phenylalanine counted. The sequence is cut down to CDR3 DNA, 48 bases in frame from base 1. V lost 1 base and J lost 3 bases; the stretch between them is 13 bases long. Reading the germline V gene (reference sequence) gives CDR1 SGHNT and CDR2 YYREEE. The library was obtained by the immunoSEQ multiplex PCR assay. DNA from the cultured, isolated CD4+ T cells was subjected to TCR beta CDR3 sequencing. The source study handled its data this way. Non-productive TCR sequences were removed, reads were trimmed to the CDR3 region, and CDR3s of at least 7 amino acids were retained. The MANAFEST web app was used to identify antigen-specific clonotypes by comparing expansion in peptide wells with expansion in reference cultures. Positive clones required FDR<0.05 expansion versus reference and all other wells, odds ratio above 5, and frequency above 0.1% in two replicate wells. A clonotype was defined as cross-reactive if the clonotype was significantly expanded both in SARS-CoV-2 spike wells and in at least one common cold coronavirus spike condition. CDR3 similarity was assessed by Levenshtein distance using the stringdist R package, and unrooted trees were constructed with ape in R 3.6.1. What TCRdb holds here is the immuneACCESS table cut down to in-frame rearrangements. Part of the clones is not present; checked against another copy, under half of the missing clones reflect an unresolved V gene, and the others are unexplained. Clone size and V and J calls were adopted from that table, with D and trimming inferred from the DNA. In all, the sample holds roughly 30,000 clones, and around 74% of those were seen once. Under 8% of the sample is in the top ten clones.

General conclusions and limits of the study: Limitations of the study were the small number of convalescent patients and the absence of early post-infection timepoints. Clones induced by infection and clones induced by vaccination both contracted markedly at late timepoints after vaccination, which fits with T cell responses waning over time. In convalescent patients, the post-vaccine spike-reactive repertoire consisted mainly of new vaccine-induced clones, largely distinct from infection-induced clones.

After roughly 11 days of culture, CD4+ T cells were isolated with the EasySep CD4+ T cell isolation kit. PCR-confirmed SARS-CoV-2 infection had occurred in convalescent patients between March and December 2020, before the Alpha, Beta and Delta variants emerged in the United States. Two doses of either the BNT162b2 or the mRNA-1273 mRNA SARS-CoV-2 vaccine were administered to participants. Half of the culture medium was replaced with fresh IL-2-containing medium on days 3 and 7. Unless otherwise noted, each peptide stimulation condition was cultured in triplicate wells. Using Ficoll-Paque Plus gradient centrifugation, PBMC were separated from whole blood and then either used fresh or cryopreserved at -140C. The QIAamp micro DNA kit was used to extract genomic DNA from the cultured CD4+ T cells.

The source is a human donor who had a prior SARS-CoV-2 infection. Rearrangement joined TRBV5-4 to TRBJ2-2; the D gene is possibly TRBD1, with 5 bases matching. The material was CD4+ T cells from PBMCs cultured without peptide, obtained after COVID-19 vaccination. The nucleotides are TGTGCCAGCAGCTTGCGGGCAGGGTTGGACACCGGGGAGCTGTTTTTT. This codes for CASSLRAGLDTGELFF.